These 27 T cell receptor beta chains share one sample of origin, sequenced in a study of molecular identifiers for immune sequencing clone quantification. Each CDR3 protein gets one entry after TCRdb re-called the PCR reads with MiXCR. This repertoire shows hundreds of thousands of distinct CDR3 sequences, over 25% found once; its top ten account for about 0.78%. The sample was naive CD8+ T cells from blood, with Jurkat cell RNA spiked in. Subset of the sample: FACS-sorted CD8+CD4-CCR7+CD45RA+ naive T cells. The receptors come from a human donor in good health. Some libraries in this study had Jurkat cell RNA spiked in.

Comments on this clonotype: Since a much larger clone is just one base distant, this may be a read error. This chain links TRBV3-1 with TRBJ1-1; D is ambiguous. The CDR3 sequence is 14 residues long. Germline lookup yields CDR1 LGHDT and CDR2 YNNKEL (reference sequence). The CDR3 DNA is TGTGCCAGCAGCCAAGTAGGTTTAGGTACTGCAGCTTTCTTT. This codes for CASSQVGLGTAAFF. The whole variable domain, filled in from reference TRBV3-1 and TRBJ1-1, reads DTAVSQTPKYLVTQMGNDKSIKCEQNLGHDTMYWYKQDSKKFLKIMFSYNNKELIINETVPNRFSPKSPDKAHLNLHINSLELGDSAVYFCASSQVGLGTAAFFGQGTRLTVV.

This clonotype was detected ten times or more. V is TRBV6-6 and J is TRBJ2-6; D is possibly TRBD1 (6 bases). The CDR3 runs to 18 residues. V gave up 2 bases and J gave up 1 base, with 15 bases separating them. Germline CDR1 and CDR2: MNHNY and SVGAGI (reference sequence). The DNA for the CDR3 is TGTGCCAGCAGTTACGTACAGGGCATATTTTCTGGGGCCAACGTCCTGACTTTC. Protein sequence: CASSYVQGIFSGANVLTF.

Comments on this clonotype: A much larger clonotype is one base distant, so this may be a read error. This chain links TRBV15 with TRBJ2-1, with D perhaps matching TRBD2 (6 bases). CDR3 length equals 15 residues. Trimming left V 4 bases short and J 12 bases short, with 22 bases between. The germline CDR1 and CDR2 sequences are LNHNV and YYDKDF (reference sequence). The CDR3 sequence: CATSTRGPHISAQFF. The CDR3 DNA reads TGTGCCACCAGCACGCGGGGTCCCCATATCTCCGCGCAGTTCTTC.

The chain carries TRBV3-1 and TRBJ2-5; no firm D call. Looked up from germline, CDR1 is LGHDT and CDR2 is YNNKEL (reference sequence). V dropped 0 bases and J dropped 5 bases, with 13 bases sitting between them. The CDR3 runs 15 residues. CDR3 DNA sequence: TGTGCCAGCAGCCAAGAAGACCGAGACCGTGAGACCCAGTACTTC. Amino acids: CASSQEDRDRETQYF.

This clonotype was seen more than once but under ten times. CDR3 sequence reads: CASSPGASPYEQYF. The DNA of the CDR3 is TGTGCCAGCAGTCCGGGGGCGTCCCCCTACGAGCAGTACTTC. The gene calls are TRBV27 and TRBJ2-7; the D gene could be TRBD1 or TRBD2 (6 bases each). Germline CDR1 is MNHEY and CDR2 is SMNVEV (reference sequence). The CDR3 totals 14 residues. V was trimmed by 5 bases and J by 2 bases, leaving 13 bases between them.

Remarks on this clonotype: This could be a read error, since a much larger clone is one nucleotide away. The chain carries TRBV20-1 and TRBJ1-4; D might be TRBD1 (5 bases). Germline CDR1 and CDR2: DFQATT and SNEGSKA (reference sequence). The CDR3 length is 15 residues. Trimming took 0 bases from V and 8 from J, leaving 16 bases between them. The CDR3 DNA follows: TGCAGTGCTAGAGATCAGGGCAGGGCGGTCGAAAAACTGTTTTTT. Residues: CSARDQGRAVEKLFF.

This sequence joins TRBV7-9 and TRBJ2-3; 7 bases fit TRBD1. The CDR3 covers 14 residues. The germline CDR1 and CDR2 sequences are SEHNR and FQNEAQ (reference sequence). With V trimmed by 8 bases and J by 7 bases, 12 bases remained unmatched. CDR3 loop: CASGPTGVTNTQYF. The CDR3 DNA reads TGTGCCAGCGGCCCCACAGGGGTAACAAATACGCAGTATTTT.

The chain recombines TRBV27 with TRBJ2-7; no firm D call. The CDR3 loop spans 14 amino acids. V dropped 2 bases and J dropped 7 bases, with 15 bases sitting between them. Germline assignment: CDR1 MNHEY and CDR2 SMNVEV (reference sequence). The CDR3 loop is CASSLAWVGREQYF. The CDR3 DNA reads TGTGCCAGCAGTTTAGCTTGGGTGGGTCGGGAGCAGTACTTC.

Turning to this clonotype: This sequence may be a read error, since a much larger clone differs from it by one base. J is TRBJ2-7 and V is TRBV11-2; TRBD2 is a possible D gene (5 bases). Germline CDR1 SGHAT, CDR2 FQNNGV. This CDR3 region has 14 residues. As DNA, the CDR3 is TGTGCCAGCAGCTTGGGTACGGGGTTATACGGGCAGTACTTC. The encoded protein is CASSLGTGLYGQYF.

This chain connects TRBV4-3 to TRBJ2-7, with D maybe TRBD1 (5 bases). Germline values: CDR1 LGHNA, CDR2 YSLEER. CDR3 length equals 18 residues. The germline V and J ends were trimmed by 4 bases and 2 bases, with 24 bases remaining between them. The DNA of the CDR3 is TGCGCCAGCAGCCGAGATGAAGGACGGACAAACAAGACCTACGAGCAGTACTTC. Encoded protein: CASSRDEGRTNKTYEQYF.

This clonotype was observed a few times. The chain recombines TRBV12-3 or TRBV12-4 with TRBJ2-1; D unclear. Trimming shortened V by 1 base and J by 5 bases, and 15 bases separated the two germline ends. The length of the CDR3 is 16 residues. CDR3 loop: CASSLDAGSLNNEQFF. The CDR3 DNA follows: TGTGCCAGCAGTTTAGACGCCGGATCCTTAAACAATGAGCAGTTCTTC.

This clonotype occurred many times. CDR3 nucleotides: TGCGCCAGCAGCCAAACTAGCCAATGGGAGACCCAGTACTTC. Amino acid sequence: CASSQTSQWETQYF. V and J are TRBV4-1 and TRBJ2-5; perhaps TRBD2 as D (6 bases). V was pared by 2 bases and J by 5 bases, with 12 bases between. Per germline, CDR1 MGHRA and CDR2 YSYEKL. The CDR3 is 14 amino acids.

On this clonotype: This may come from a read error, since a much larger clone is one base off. CDR3 nucleotides: TGTGCCAGCACACCGACTGTAGCCGCAGATACGCAGTATTTT. Protein: CASTPTVAADTQYF. The chain employs TRBV12-3 or TRBV12-4 and TRBJ2-3; no reliable D call. V lost 7 bases and J lost 4, with 15 bases in between. This CDR3 region has 14 residues.

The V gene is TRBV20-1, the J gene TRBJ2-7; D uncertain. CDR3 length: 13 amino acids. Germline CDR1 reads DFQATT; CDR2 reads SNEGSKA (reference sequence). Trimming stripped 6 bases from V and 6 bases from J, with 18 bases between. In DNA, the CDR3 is TGCAGTGCGTTCCCCCCCCTCGTCGTCGAGCAGTACTTC. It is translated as CSAFPPLVVEQYF.

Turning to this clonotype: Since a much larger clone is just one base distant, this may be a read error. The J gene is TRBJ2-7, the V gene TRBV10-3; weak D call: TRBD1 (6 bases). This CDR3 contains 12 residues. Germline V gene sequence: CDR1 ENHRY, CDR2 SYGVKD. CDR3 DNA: TGTGCCATCAGTGCGACAGGCTACGACCAGTACTTC. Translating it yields CAISATGYDQYF.

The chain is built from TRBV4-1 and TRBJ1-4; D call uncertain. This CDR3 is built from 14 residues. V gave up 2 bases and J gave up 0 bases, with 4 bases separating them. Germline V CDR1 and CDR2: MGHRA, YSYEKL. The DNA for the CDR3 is TGCGCCAGCAGCCAATCGGCAACTAATGAAAAACTGTTTTTT. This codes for CASSQSATNEKLFF.

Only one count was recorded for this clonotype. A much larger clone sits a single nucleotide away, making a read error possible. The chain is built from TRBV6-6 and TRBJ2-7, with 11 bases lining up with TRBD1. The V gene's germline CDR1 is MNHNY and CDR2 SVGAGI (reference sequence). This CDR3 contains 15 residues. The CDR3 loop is CACSYTRTGGNEQYF. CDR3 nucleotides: TGTGCCTGCAGTTACACCCGGACAGGGGGCAACGAGCAGTACTTC.

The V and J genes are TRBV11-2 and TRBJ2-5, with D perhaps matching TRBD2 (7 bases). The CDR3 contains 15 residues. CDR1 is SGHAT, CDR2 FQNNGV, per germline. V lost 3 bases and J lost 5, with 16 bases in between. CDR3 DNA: TGTGCCAGCAGCTTTGGTGGGGGGGCATCGGAGACCCAGTACTTC. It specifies CASSFGGGASETQYF.

CDR3 coding DNA: TGTGCCACCCTTGGGGAAAACTACGAGCAGTACTTC. Protein sequence: CATLGENYEQYF. The chain employs TRBV6-2 or TRBV6-3 and TRBJ2-7; D uncertain. Trimming stripped 10 bases from V and 3 bases from J, with 13 bases between. The CDR3 is made up of 12 amino acids. The germline gives CDR1 MNHEY, CDR2 SVGEGT.

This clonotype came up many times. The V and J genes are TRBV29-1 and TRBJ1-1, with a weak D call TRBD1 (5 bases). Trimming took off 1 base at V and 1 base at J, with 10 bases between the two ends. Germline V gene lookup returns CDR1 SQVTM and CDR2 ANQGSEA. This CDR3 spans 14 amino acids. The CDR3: CSVEGRGRNTEAFF. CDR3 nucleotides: TGCAGCGTTGAAGGGCGGGGACGGAACACTGAAGCTTTCTTT.

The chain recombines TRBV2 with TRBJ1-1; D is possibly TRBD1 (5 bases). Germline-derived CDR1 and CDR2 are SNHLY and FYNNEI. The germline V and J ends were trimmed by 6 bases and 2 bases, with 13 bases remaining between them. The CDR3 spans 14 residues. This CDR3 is CASRVSGGNTEAFF. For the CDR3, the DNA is TGTGCCAGCAGAGTGAGTGGGGGAAACACTGAAGCTTTCTTT.

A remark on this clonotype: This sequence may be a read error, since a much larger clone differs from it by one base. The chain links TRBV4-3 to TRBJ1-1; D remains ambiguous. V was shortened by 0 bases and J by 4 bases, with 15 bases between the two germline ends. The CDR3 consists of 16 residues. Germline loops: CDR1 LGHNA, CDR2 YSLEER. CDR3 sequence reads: CASSQDFSDLGTEAFF. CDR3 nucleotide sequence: TGCGCCAGCAGCCAAGATTTTTCAGACCTAGGCACTGAAGCTTTCTTT.

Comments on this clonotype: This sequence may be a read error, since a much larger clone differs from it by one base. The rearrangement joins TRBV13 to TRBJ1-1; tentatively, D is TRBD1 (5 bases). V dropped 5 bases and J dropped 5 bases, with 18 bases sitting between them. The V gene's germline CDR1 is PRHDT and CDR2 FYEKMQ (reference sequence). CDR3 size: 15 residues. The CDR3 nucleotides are TGTGCCAGCAGCGCGGGACGGGACGTCAAAACTGAAGCTTTCTTT. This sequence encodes CASSAGRDVKTEAFF. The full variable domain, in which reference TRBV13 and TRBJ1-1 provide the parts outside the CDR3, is AAGVIQSPRHLIKEKRETATLKCYPIPRHDTVYWYQQGPGQDPQFLISFYEKMQSDKGSIPDRFSAQQFSDYHSELNMSSLELGDSALYFCASSAGRDVKTEAFFGQGTRLTVV.

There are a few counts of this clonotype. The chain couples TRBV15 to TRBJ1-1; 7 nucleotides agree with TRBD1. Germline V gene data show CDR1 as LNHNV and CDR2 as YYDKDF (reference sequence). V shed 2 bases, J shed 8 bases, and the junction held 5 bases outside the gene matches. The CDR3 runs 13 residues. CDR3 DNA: TGTGCCACCAGCAGAAGGACAGGCCGGGAAGCTTTCTTT. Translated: CATSRRTGREAFF.

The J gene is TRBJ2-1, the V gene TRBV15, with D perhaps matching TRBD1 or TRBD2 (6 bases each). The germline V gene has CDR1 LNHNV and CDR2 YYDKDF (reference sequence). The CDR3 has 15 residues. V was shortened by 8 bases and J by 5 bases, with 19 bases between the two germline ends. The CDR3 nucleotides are TGTGCCACCCCGACCACTTGGGGGGCCGACAATGAGCAGTTCTTC. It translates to CATPTTWGADNEQFF.

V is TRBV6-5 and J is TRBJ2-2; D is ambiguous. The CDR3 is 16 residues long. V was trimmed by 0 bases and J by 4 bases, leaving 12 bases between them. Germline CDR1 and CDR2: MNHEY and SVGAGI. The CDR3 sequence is CASSYSREVSTGELFF. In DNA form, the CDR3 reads TGTGCCAGCAGTTACTCTAGGGAAGTGAGCACCGGGGAGCTGTTTTTT.

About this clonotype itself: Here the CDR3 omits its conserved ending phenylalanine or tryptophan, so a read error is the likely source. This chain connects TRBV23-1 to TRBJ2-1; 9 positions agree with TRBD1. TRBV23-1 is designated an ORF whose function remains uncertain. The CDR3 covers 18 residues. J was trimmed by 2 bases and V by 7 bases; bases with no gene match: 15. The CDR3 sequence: CASIAAGIRDRAYNEQFS. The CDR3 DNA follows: TGCGCCAGCATAGCGGCCGGAATCCGGGACAGGGCCTACAATGAGCAGTTCTCC.